These 15 T cell receptor beta chains originate from one sample sequenced in a study of prognosis after radiotherapy for stage I lung cancer. TCR beta CDR3 amplification from genomic DNA was performed by two-round multiplex PCR. Primers targeting each individual TRBV and TRBJ gene were applied in first-round PCR. TCRdb analysed the multiplex PCR reads with MiXCR anew, one entry per CDR3 protein. The table has 11,000 to 15,000 distinct CDR3 sequences, about a quarter seen once; the top ten hold 9.5% to 14%. The input for sequencing was PBMCs, taken before or after stereotactic body radiation therapy (not recorded which). Source of these receptors: a donor over 45 with non-small cell lung cancer.

This clonotype came up many times. The rearrangement links TRBV4-2 to TRBJ2-1; 7 bases map to TRBD1. Germline V gene lookup returns CDR1 LGHNA and CDR2 YNFKEQ. The CDR3 is 17 amino acids. The V and J ends lost 0 bases and 1 base, in that order; junction bases with no gene match: 6. The CDR3 bases are TGTGCCAGCAGCCAAGATCTCGGCAGGGGGTCCTACAATGAGCAGTTCTTC. This codes for CASSQDLGRGSYNEQFF.

This clonotype rates as medium-sized (0.01 to 0.1%). The CDR3 DNA reads TGTGCCAGCAGTTCGGCTAGCGGGGGCTCCTACGAGCAGTACTTC. Protein product: CASSSASGGSYEQYF. V is TRBV6-8 and J is TRBJ2-7, with 10 bases aligning to TRBD2. The trim removed 4 bases at V and 0 bases at J, leaving 3 bases unmatched. This CDR3 region has 15 residues. The germline CDR1 and CDR2 sequences are MNHGY and SAAAGT.

The table lists this clonotype with many counts. The J gene is TRBJ1-2, the V gene TRBV30, with 8 bases identical to TRBD1. The germline V gene encodes CDR1 GTSNPN and CDR2 SVGIG (reference sequence). The CDR3 loop spans 14 amino acids. Trimming took 5 bases from V and 7 from J; bases not matched to a gene: 12. CDR3 amino acids: CAWEPGQGRRGYTF. Written as DNA, the CDR3 is TGTGCCTGGGAACCTGGACAGGGCCGCCGTGGCTACACCTTC.

This clonotype was detected many times. A read error may produce the germline difference seen at one junction end. J is TRBJ2-7 and V is TRBV5-4; D gene uncertain. This CDR3 comprises 16 residues. Germline CDR1 and CDR2: SGHNT and YYREEE (reference sequence). CDR3 in DNA: TGTGCCAGCAGTTTGGCCCCAACTACGAAGTCCTACGAGCAGTACTTC. It codes for CASSLAPTTKSYEQYF.

V is TRBV6-2 or TRBV6-3 and J is TRBJ2-7; 12 nucleotides agree with TRBD2. Germline lookup yields CDR1 MNHEY and CDR2 SVGEGT. With V trimmed by 5 bases and J by 7 bases, 12 bases remained unmatched. The CDR3 sequence is 16 residues long. The CDR3 bases are TGTGCCAGCAGTACCACCGGGACTAGCGGGCAGCGGGAGCAGTACTTC. Protein product: CASSTTGTSGQREQYF.

This clonotype was counted many times. In nucleotides, the CDR3 is TGTGCCAGCACTGGTTATCGAACAACTAATGAAAAACTGTTTTTT. Residues: CASTGYRTTNEKLFF. This chain links TRBV25-1 with TRBJ1-4; no firm D call. The CDR3 is 15 residues long. The V gene's germline CDR1 is MGHDK and CDR2 SYGVNS. With 7 bases removed from V and 0 bases from J, the gap between germline ends came to 12 bases.

This clonotype was seen many times. V and J are TRBV2 and TRBJ2-7; tentative D call: TRBD1 (6 bases). The V gene's germline CDR1 is SNHLY and CDR2 FYNNEI. This CDR3 region has 16 residues. V lost 2 bases and J lost 0, with 14 bases in between. CDR3 coding DNA: TGTGCCAGCAGTGAACCGGACGACAGGAGCTCCTACGAGCAGTACTTC. Amino acids: CASSEPDDRSSYEQYF.

By its share, this clonotype is medium-sized. This chain uses TRBV9 with TRBJ2-1, with 8 bases lining up with TRBD2. The CDR3 is 12 residues long. Losses at the gene ends were 4 bases for V and 10 bases for J; bases not matched to a gene: 4. From germline, CDR1 is SGDLS and CDR2 YYNGEE. The CDR3 coding sequence is TGTGCCAGCAGCCCGGGGGGGATGGAGCAGTTCTTC. Amino acid sequence: CASSPGGMEQFF.

This clonotype qualifies as medium-sized. The J gene is TRBJ2-7, the V gene TRBV6-1; no firm D call. Trimming shortened V by 8 bases and J by 3 bases, and 11 bases separated the two germline ends. CDR1 and CDR2 (germline): MNHNS, SASEGT. The CDR3 contains 12 residues. The CDR3 nucleotides read TGTGCCAGCGGGCGGAGCAACTACGAGCAGTACTTC. This translates into CASGRSNYEQYF.

A note on this clonotype: At one of its ends the junction is not consistent with the germline gene, which may arise from a read error. The rearrangement joins TRBV28 to TRBJ2-1, with 8 nucleotides matching TRBD2. There are 13 residues in the CDR3. The germline V gene has CDR1 MDHEN and CDR2 SYDVKM. CDR3 sequence reads: CASTSGCYHELFF. CDR3 DNA sequence: TGTGCCAGCACTAGCGGGTGTTACCATGAGCTGTTCTTC.

J is TRBJ1-2 and V is TRBV28; D unclear. Looked up from germline, CDR1 is MDHEN and CDR2 is SYDVKM. V dropped 4 bases and J dropped 8 bases, with 23 bases sitting between them. This CDR3 is 16 amino acids long. The CDR3 sequence: CASSSLKIDWGGGYTF. Here the CDR3 DNA reads TGTGCCAGCAGTTCCTTGAAAATAGATTGGGGAGGGGGCTACACCTTC.

About this clonotype: One junction end disagrees with the germline gene, perhaps due to a read error. The J gene is TRBJ2-1, the V gene TRBV7-3, with TRBD1 matching 7 bases. The CDR3 runs 15 residues. Germline V CDR1 and CDR2: SGHTA, FQGTGA. In DNA, the CDR3 is TGTGCTAGCAGCCTACAGGGGTGCACCTACAATGAGCAGTTCTTC. It translates to CASSLQGCTYNEQFF.

This clonotype is medium-sized by share. In DNA form, the CDR3 reads TGCGCCAGCAGCTTCCGGGACGGCTACAATGAGCAGTTCTTC. Translation gives CASSFRDGYNEQFF. This chain connects TRBV5-1 to TRBJ2-1; TRBD1 or TRBD2 may be the D gene (5 bases each). The V end was cut by 2 bases, the J end by 3 bases, with 9 bases between. CDR1 is SGHRS and CDR2 is YFSETQ in the germline V gene. The CDR3 sequence is 14 residues long.

This clonotype was picked up many times. The chain joins TRBV11-2 to TRBJ1-3, with D maybe TRBD1 (5 bases). V was trimmed by 1 base and J by 0 bases, leaving 10 bases between them. The CDR3 extends over 16 amino acids. The germline V gene encodes CDR1 SGHAT and CDR2 FQNNGV. CDR3 sequence (DNA): TGTGCCAGCAGCTTAGTTGGGGCGGACTCTGGAAACACCATATATTTT. Translation gives CASSLVGADSGNTIYF.

This clonotype occurred many times. The chain employs TRBV5-1 and TRBJ2-6; D tentatively fits TRBD1 or TRBD2 (5 bases each). Germline CDR1 SGHRS, CDR2 YFSETQ. CDR3 size: 17 residues. Trimming took 5 bases from V and 0 from J, leaving 15 bases between them. DNA of the CDR3: TGCGCCAGCAGAACCGGGACGGGGTTCTCTGGGGCCAACGTCCTGACTTTC. Translation: CASRTGTGFSGANVLTF. The full variable domain, completed using reference TRBV5-1 and TRBJ2-6, is KAGVTQTPRYLIKTRGQQVTLSCSPISGHRSVSWYQQTPGQGLQFLFEYFSETQRNKGNFPGRFSGRQFSNSRSEMNVSTLELGDSALYLCASRTGTGFSGANVLTFGAGSRLTVL.